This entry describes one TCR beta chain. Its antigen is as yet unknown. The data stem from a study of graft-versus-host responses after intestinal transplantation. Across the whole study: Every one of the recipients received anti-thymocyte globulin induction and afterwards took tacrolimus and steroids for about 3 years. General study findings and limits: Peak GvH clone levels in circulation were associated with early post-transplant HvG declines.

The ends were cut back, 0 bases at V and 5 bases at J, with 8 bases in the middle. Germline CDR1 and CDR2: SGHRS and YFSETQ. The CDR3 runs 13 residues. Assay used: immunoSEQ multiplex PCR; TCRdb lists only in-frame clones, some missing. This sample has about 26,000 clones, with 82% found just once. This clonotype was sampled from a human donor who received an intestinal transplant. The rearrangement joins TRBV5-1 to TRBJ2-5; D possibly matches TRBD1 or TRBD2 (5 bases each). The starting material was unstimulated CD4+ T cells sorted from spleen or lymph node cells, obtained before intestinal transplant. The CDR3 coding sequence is TGCGCCAGCAGCTTGGTTTGGGGGGAGACCCAGTACTTC. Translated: CASSLVWGETQYF.